The 13 T cell receptor beta chains reported below all come from one sample, sequenced in a study of blood T cell repertoires in COVID-19. The assay was immunoSEQ multiplex PCR, and TCRdb's table has in-frame clones only and misses some. The repertoire holds under 95,000 clones, with around 85% as singletons. The specimen was peripheral blood. These receptors all come from a woman of 80 years or more with COVID-19, enrolled during active disease.

The chain links TRBV18 to TRBJ2-7; 10 nucleotides match TRBD1. Trimming removed 3 bases from V and 0 bases from J; junction bases left unmatched: 5. The CDR3 sequence is 16 residues long. Germline assignment: CDR1 KGHSH and CDR2 LQKENI. CDR3 loop: CASSPGQGWFSYEQYF. Here the CDR3 DNA reads TGTGCCAGCTCACCGGGACAGGGGTGGTTCTCCTACGAGCAGTACTTC.

This chain connects TRBV6-5 to TRBJ2-5; a possible D gene is TRBD1 (6 bases). V lost 6 bases to trimming and J lost 5 bases, with 13 bases between them. Germline CDR1 and CDR2: MNHEY and SVGAGI. There are 13 residues in the CDR3. Written as DNA, the CDR3 is TGTGCCAGCAGGGACAGCTGGGGGGAGACCCAGTACTTC. Amino acids: CASRDSWGETQYF.

The rearrangement uses TRBV19 and TRBJ1-2, with 7 bases aligning to TRBD1. In germline, CDR1 is LNHDA, CDR2 SQIVND (reference sequence). The CDR3 totals 13 residues. Germline trimming cut 7 bases from V and 2 bases from J; bases unmatched to any gene: 4. In DNA form, the CDR3 reads TGTGCCAGTAACAGGGACAGCAACTATGGCTACACCTTC. Residues: CASNRDSNYGYTF.

J is TRBJ2-2 and V is TRBV9, with TRBD2 matching 8 bases. The CDR3 contains 16 residues. V lost 0 bases to trimming and J lost 5 bases; unmatched junction nucleotides: 6. CDR1 and CDR2 (germline): SGDLS, YYNGEE. The CDR3 spells CASSVGSGSGTGELFF. The CDR3, as DNA: TGTGCCAGCAGCGTAGGGAGCGGGAGCGGTACCGGGGAGCTGTTTTTT.

The gene calls are TRBV7-8 and TRBJ1-5, with 9 bases identical to TRBD1. The CDR3 totals 16 residues. CDR1 is SGHVS, CDR2 FQNEAQ, per germline. J was trimmed by 3 bases and V by 1 base; bases with no gene match: 4. The CDR3 DNA reads as TGTGCCAGCAGCTTAGAGGGGACAGGGATCAATCAGCCCCAGCATTTT. Translating it yields CASSLEGTGINQPQHF.

The chain employs TRBV7-2 and TRBJ2-3; 12 bases align to TRBD2. The trim removed 5 bases at V and 4 bases at J, leaving 7 bases unmatched. This CDR3 region has 16 residues. Germline V gene lookup returns CDR1 SGHTA and CDR2 FQGNSA. CDR3 DNA sequence: TGTGCCAGCAGCCCCCAGGGACTAGCGGGCGCAGATACGCAGTATTTT. It yields the protein CASSPQGLAGADTQYF.

The rearrangement uses TRBV6-5 and TRBJ2-1; unclear D gene. The V and J ends lost 6 bases and 0 bases respectively, with 12 bases between them. This CDR3 spans 15 amino acids. Germline-derived CDR1 and CDR2 are MNHEY and SVGAGI. This CDR3 reads CASRRNFDSYNEQFF. The CDR3 DNA sequence: TGTGCCAGCAGAAGAAACTTCGACTCCTACAATGAGCAGTTCTTC.

The chain couples TRBV28 to TRBJ2-5; no clear D gene. Germline V CDR1 and CDR2: MDHEN, SYDVKM. Trimming took 2 bases from V and 2 from J, leaving 6 bases between them. The CDR3 spans 13 residues. The CDR3 reads CASSLRSQETQYF. The CDR3 nucleotides read TGTGCCAGCAGTTTACGTTCTCAAGAGACCCAGTACTTC.

The V gene is TRBV2, the J gene TRBJ2-7, with 7 bases matching TRBD1. Germline lookup yields CDR1 SNHLY and CDR2 FYNNEI. V lost 11 bases to trimming and J lost 2 bases; unmatched junction nucleotides: 9. The CDR3 consists of 13 residues. The CDR3 region is CAGATGVTYEQYF. DNA of the CDR3: TGTGCCGGGGCCACAGGGGTTACCTACGAGCAGTACTTC.

The V and J genes are TRBV19 and TRBJ2-1; 7 positions match TRBD1. Germline-derived CDR1 and CDR2 are LNHDA and SQIVND (reference sequence). CDR3 size: 16 residues. J gave up 3 bases and V 10 bases, and 15 bases lay outside the gene matches. CDR3 DNA sequence: TGTGCCACCCTCCATTTCCGGGACAGCAGCTACAATGAGCAGTTCTTC. Amino acids: CATLHFRDSSYNEQFF.

J is TRBJ1-3 and V is TRBV30, with a tentative D call TRBD1 (5 bases). The CDR3 spans 16 residues. Per germline, CDR1 GTSNPN and CDR2 SVGIG (reference sequence). The V gene lost 0 bases and the J gene lost 5 bases, with 17 bases spanning the gap. In nucleotides, the CDR3 is TGTGCCTGGAGTGTACATTCAGGGTTAATTAGAAACACCATATATTTT. Translation gives CAWSVHSGLIRNTIYF.

The chain uses TRBV5-4 and TRBJ1-2; D uncertain. Germline V lookup: CDR1 SGHNT, CDR2 YYREEE (reference sequence). The CDR3 length is 13 residues. V lost 0 bases and J 8 bases, leaving 11 bases between the germline ends. The CDR3 DNA is TGTGCCAGCAGCTTGGCCGGGTTGCGGGGCTACACCTTC. This gives the protein CASSLAGLRGYTF.

This clone turned up a few times. V usage is TRBV19 and J usage is TRBJ1-1; D unresolved. The CDR3 is made up of 13 amino acids. Trimming removed 7 bases from V and 2 bases from J, with 11 bases in between. CDR1 and CDR2 (germline): LNHDA, SQIVND (reference sequence). The CDR3 is CASTRVTNTEAFF. CDR3 nucleotide sequence: TGTGCCAGTACGCGGGTTACAAACACTGAAGCTTTCTTT.